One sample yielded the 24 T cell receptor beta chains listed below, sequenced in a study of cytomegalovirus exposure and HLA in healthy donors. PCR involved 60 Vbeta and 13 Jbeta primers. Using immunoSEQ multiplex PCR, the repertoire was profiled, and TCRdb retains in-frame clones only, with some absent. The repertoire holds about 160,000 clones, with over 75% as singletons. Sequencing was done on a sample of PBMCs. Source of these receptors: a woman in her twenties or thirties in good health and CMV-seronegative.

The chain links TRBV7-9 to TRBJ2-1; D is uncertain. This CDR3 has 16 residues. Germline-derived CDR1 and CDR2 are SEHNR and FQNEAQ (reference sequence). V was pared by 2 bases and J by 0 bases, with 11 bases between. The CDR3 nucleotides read TGTGCCAGCAGCTTACGGTCAAAGAGCTCCTACAATGAGCAGTTCTTC. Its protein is CASSLRSKSSYNEQFF.

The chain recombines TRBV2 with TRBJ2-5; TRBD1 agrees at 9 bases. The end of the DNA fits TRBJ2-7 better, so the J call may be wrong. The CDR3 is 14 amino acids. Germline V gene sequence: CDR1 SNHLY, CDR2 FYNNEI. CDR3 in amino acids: CASTMEQGAYEQYF. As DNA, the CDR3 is TGTGCCAGCACGATGGAACAGGGGGCTTACGAGCAGTACTTC.

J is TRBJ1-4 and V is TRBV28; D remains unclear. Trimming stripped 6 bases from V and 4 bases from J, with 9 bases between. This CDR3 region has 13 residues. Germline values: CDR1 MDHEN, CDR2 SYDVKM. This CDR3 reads CASRGRDNEKLFF. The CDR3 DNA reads TGTGCCAGCAGAGGCCGGGATAATGAAAAACTGTTTTTT.

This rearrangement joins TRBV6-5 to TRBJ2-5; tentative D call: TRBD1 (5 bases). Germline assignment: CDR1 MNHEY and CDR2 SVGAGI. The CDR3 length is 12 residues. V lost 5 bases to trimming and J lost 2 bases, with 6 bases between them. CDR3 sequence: CASSRQQETQYF. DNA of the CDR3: TGTGCCAGCAGTCGACAGCAAGAGACCCAGTACTTC.

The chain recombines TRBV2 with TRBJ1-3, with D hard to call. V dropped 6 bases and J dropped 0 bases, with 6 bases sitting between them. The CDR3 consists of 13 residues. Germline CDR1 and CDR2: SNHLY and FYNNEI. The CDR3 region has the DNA TGTGCCAGCAGGCGGGACTCTGGAAACACCATATATTTT. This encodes CASRRDSGNTIYF. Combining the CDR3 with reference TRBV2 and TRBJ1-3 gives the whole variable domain EPEVTQTPSHQVTQMGQEVILRCVPISNHLYFYWYRQILGQKVEFLVSFYNNEISEKSEIFDDQFSVERPDGSNFTLKIRSTKLEDSAMYFCASRRDSGNTIYFGEGSWLTVV.

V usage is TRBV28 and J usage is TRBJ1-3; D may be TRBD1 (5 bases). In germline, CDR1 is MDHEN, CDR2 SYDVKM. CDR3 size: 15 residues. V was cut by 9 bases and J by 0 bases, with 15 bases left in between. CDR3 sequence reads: CASGHTRTSGNTIYF. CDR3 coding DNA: TGTGCCAGTGGACACACAAGGACCTCTGGAAACACCATATATTTT.

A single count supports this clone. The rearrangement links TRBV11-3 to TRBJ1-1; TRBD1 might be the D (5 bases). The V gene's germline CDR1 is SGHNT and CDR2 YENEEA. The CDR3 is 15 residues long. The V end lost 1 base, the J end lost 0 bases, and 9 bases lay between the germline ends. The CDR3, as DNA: TGTGCCAGCAGCTTAGGAGCAGGGATGAACACTGAAGCTTTCTTT. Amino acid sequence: CASSLGAGMNTEAFF.

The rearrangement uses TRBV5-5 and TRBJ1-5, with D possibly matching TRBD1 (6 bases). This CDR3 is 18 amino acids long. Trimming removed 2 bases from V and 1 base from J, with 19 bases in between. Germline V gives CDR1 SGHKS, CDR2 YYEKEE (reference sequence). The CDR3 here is CASSFYVLGASSNQPQHF. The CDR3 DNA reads TGTGCCAGCAGCTTTTATGTCTTGGGGGCATCGAGCAATCAGCCCCAGCATTTT.

For the CDR3, the DNA is TGCAGCGTAGCCGGGACAGGGGGCTACACTGAAGCTTTCTTT. Its translation is CSVAGTGGYTEAFF. The V call is TRBV29-1, the J call TRBJ1-1; TRBD1 matches 12 bases. Germline CDR1 is SQVTM and CDR2 is ANQGSEA. The CDR3 runs to 14 residues. Losses at the gene ends were 6 bases for V and 3 bases for J; bases not matched to a gene: 5.

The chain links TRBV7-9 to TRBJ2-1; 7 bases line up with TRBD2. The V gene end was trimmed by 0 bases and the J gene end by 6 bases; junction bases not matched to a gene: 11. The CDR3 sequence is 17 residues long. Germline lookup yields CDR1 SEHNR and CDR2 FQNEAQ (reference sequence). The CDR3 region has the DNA TGTGCCAGCAGCTTAGCCAGCGGGGTTCTCCTTGGCAATGAGCAGTTCTTC. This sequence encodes CASSLASGVLLGNEQFF. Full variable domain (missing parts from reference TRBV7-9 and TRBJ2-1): DTGVSQNPRHKITKRGQNVTFRCDPISEHNRLYWYRQTLGQGPEFLTYFQNEAQLEKSRLLSDRFSAERPKGSFSTLEIQRTEQGDSAMYLCASSLASGVLLGNEQFFGPGTRLTVL.

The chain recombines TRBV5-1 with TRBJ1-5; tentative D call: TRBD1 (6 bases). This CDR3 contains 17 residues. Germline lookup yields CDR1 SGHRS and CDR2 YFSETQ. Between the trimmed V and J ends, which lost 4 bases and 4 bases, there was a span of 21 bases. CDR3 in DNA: TGCGCCAGCAGCCCGGGACACGTGAACGGTCGGAATCAGCCCCAGCATTTT. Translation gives CASSPGHVNGRNQPQHF.

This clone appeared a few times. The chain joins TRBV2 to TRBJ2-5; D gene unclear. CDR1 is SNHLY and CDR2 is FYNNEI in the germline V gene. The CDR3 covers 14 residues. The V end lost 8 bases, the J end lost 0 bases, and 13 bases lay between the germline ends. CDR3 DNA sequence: TGTGCCAGCGGTGGCGGCCAGTACCAAGAGACCCAGTACTTC. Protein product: CASGGGQYQETQYF.

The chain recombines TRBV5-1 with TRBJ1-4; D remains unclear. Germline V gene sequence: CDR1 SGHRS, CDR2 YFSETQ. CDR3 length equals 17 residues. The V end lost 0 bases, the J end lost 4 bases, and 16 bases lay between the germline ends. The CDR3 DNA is TGCGCCAGCAGCTTGGGACCGGCGGTGTTTAATAATGAAAAACTGTTTTTT. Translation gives CASSLGPAVFNNEKLFF.

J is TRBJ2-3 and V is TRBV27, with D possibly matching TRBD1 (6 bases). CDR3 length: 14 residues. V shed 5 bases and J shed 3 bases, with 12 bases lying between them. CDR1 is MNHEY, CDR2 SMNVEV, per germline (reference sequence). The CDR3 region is CASSVHRVTDTQYF. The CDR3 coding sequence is TGTGCCAGCAGTGTACACAGGGTGACAGATACGCAGTATTTT.

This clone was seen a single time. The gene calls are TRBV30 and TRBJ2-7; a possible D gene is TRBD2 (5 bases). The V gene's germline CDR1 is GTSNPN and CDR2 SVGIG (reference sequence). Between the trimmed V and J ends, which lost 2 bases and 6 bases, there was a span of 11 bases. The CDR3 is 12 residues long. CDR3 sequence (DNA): TGTGCCTGGAGTAACGTAGGAGGCGAGCAGTACTTC. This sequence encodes CAWSNVGGEQYF.

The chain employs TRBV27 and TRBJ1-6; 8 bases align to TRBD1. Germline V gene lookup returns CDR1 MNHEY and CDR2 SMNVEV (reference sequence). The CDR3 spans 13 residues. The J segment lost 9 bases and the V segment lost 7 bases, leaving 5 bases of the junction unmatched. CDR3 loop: CASKDRVASPLHF. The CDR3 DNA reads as TGTGCCAGCAAGGACAGGGTGGCTTCACCCCTCCACTTT.

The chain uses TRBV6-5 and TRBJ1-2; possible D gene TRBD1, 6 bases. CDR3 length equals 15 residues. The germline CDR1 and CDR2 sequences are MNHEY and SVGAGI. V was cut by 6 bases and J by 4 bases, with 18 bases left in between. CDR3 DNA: TGTGCCAGCAGACTGGACAGCGACGTCTCCTATGGCTACACCTTC. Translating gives CASRLDSDVSYGYTF.

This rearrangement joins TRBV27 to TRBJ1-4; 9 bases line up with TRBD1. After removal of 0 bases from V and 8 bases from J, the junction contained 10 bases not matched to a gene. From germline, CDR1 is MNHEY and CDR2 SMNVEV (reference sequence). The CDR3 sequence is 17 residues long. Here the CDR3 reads CASSLSRDRVTGEKLFF. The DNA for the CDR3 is TGTGCCAGCAGTTTATCCCGGGACAGGGTTACGGGCGAAAAACTGTTTTTT. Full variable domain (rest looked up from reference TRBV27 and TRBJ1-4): EAQVTQNPRYLITVTGKKLTVTCSQNMNHEYMSWYRQDPGLGLRQIYYSMNVEVTDKGDVPEGYKVSRKEKRNFPLILESPSPNQTSLYFCASSLSRDRVTGEKLFFGSGTQLSVL.

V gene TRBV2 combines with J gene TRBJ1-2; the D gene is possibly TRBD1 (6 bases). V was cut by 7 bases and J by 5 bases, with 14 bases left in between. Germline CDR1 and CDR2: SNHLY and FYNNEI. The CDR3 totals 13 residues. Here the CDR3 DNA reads TGTGCCAGCATCCTCAGACAGGAGTATGGCTACACCTTC. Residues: CASILRQEYGYTF. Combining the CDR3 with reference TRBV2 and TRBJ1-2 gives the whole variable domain EPEVTQTPSHQVTQMGQEVILRCVPISNHLYFYWYRQILGQKVEFLVSFYNNEISEKSEIFDDQFSVERPDGSNFTLKIRSTKLEDSAMYFCASILRQEYGYTFGSGTRLTVV.

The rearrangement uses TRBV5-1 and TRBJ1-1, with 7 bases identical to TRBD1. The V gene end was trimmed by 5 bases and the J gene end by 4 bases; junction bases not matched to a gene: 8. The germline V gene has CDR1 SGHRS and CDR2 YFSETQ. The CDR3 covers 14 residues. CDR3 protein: CASSLDRVPTEAFF. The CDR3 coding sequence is TGCGCCAGCAGTTTAGACAGGGTCCCCACTGAAGCTTTCTTT.

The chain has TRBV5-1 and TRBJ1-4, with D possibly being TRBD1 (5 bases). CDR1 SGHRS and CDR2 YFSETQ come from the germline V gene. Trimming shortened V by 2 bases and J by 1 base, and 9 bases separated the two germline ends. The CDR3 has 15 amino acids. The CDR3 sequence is CASSFSTGTNEKLFF. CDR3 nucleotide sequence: TGCGCCAGCAGCTTTAGTACAGGAACTAATGAAAAACTGTTTTTT.

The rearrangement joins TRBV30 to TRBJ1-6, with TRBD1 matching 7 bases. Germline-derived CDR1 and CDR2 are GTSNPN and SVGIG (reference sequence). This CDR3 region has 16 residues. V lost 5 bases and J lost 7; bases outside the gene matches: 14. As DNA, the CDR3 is TGTGCCTGGCAGACAGGGACGCTATACGGGAATTCACCCCTCCACTTT. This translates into CAWQTGTLYGNSPLHF.

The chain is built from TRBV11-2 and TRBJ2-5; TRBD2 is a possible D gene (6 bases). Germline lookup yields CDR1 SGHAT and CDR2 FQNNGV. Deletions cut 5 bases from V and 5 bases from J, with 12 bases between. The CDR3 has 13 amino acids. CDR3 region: CASSPTRLETQYF. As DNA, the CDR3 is TGTGCCAGCAGCCCGACTAGGTTGGAGACCCAGTACTTC.

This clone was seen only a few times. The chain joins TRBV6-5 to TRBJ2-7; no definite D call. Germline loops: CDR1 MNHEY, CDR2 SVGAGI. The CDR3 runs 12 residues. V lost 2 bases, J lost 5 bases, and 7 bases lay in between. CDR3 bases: TGTGCCAGCAGTTACCGAGGAAACGAGCAGTACTTC. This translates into CASSYRGNEQYF.